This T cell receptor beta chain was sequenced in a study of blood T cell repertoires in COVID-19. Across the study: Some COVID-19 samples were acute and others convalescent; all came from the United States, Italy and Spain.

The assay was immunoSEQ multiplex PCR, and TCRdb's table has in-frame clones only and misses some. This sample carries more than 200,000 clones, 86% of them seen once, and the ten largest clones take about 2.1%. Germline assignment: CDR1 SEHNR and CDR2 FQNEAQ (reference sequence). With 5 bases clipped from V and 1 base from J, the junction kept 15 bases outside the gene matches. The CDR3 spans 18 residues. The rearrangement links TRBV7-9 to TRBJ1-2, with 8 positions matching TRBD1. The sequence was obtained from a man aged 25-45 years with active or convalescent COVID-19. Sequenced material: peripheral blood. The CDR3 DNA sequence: TGTGCCAGCAGCCAGACCCATATGGACAGGGTGGATAACTATGGCTACACCTTC. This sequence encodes CASSQTHMDRVDNYGYTF.